This TCR beta chain was documented in a study of T cells in Graves' hyperthyroidism and ophthalmopathy. General study results and limits: Through a model of 13 V-J features, ophthalmopathy was separated from stable hyperthyroidism.

The TCR beta CDR3 regions underwent amplification using RNA transcripts as the source. Using the HTBI primer set, a first-round RT-PCR was run on the TCR CDR3. In TCRdb, the multiplex PCR reads were re-called with MiXCR into one record per CDR3 protein. The data show around 600,000 distinct CDR3 sequences, more than 15% seen once. This clonotype came up many times. Antigen: not known. The germline V and J ends were trimmed by 4 bases and 6 bases, with 12 bases remaining between them. The CDR3 runs to 14 residues. The V gene's germline CDR1 is SEHNR and CDR2 FQNEAQ (reference sequence). The rearrangement joins TRBV7-9 to TRBJ2-2; D unclear. Sequenced sample: blood. This clonotype was obtained from a woman younger than 45 with Graves' hyperthyroidism. The DNA for the CDR3 is TGTGCCAGCAGCTCTAGTCCGCGTGCCGGGGAGCTGTTTTTT. Protein sequence: CASSSSPRAGELFF.